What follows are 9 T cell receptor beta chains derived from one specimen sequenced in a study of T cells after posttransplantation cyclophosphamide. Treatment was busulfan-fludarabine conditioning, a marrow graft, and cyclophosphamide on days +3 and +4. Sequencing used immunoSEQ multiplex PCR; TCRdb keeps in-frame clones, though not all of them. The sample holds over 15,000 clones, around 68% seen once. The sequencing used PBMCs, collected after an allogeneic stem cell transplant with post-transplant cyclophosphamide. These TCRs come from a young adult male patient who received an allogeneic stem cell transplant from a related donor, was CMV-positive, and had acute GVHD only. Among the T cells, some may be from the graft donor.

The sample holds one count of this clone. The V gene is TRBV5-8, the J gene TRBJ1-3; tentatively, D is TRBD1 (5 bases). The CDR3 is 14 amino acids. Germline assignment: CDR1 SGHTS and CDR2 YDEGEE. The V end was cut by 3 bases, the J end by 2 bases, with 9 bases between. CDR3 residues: CASSSGTAGNTIYF. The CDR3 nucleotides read TGTGCCAGCAGCTCCGGGACTGCTGGAAACACCATATATTTT.

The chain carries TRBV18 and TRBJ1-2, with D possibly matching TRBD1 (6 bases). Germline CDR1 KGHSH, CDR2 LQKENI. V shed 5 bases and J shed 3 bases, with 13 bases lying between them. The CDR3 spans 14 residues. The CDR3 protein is CASSGGPGDYGYTF. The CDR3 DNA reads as TGTGCCAGCTCAGGGGGACCAGGGGACTATGGCTACACCTTC.

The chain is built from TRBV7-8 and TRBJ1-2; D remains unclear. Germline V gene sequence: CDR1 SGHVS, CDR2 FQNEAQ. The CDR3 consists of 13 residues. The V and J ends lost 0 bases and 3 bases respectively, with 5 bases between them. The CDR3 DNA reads TGTGCCAGCAGCTTAGCGGGCCACTATGGCTACACCTTC. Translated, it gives CASSLAGHYGYTF.

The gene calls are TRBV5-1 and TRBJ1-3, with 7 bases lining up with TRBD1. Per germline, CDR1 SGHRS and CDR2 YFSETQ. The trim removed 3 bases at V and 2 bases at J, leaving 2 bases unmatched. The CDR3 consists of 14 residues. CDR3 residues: CASSSTGAGNTIYF. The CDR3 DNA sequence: TGCGCCAGCAGCTCAACAGGGGCTGGAAACACCATATATTTT.

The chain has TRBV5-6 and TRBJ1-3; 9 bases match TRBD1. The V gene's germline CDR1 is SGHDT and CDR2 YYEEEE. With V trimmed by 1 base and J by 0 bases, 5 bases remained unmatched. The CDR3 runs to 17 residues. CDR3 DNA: TGTGCCAGCAGCTTGAGACAGGGGGTCCTCTCTGGAAACACCATATATTTT. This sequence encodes CASSLRQGVLSGNTIYF. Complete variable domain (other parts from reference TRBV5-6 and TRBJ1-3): DAGVTQSPTHLIKTRGQQVTLRCSPKSGHDTVSWYQQALGQGPQFIFQYYEEEERQRGNFPDRFSGHQFPNYSSELNVNALLLGDSALYLCASSLRQGVLSGNTIYFGEGSWLTVV.

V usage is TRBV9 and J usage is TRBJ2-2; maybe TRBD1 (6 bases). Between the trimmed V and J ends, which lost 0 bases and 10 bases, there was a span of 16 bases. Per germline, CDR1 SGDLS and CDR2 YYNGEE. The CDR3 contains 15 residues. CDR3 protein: CASSVDGTPSEELFF. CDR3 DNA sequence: TGTGCCAGCAGCGTAGACGGGACACCTTCCGAGGAGCTGTTTTTT.

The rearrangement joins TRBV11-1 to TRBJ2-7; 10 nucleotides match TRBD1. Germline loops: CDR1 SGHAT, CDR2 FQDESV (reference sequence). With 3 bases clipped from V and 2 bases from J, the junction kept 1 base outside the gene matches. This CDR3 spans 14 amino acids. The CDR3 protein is CASSFGTGAYEQYF. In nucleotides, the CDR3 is TGTGCCAGCAGCTTTGGGACAGGGGCCTACGAGCAGTACTTC.

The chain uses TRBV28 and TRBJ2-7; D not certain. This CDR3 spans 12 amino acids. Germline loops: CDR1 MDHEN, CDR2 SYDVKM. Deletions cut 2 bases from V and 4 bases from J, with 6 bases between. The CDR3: CASSLLRYEQYF. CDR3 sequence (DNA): TGTGCCAGCAGTTTACTTAGATACGAGCAGTACTTC.

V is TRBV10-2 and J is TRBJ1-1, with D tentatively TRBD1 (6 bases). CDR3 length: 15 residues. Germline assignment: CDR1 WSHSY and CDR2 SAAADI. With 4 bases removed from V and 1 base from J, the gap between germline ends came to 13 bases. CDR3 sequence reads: CASSVRGWGNTEAFF. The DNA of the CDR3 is TGCGCCAGCAGTGTCAGGGGATGGGGGAACACTGAAGCTTTCTTT.